This T cell receptor (beta chain) is from a study of Tregs in tolerant kidney transplant recipients. The study's findings and limits: Changing PCR primers prevented nucleotide comparison between some patients' samples.

Sequencing was performed with immunoSEQ multiplex PCR; in TCRdb, only in-frame clones are kept and a portion is missing. The table lists about 100,000 clones, 90% of them singletons. Thawed PBMCs were FACS-sorted into unstimulated CD4+CD25+CD127- regulatory T cells, CD4+CD25- non-regulatory cells, CD4 and CD8 cells. A word on this clone: The antigen is not known.

The CDR3 sequence is 11 residues long. Germline V lookup: CDR1 MNHNS, CDR2 SASEGT. V was clipped by 11 bases and J by 1 base, with 7 bases between them. This sample comprised CD4+ T cells from blood, obtained before the transplant. The chain recombines TRBV6-1 with TRBJ2-3; no definite D call. This receptor was obtained from a human donor who received a combined kidney and bone marrow transplant. The CDR3 is CAGSGTDTQYF. The CDR3 DNA reads TGTGCCGGCTCAGGCACAGATACGCAGTATTTT.